Listed below are T cell receptor beta chains from one sample, sequenced in a study of radiotherapy plus CTLA-4 blockade in lung cancer. The method was immunoSEQ multiplex PCR; TCRdb's version includes in-frame clones alone and lacks a portion of them. The table includes 120,000 or so clones, about 87% detected once. The sequenced sample was peripheral blood, obtained from a patient treated with radiotherapy plus ipilimumab. The source of these receptors is a human donor with non-small cell lung cancer that progressed on radiotherapy plus ipilimumab. CDR3s include the opening cysteine and the closing phenylalanine or tryptophan. The D gene is left open where the match is weak.

d_gene: .
j_gene: TRBJ1-1
v_gene: TRBV6-5
CDR3nt: TGTGCCAGCTGGCGCCGCGGGGAAACTGAAGCTTTCTTT
CDR3aa: CASWRRGETEAFF

d_gene: .
j_gene: TRBJ2-7
v_gene: TRBV19
CDR3nt: TGTGCCAGTAGCAAACAAATCGTCGGACCGCGGTACGAGCAGTACTTC
CDR3aa: CASSKQIVGPRYEQYF

d_gene: .
j_gene: TRBJ2-5
v_gene: TRBV5-1
CDR3nt: TGCGCCAGCAGCCCGACTCCCAAAGAGACCCAGTACTTC
CDR3aa: CASSPTPKETQYF

d_gene: .
j_gene: TRBJ2-7
v_gene: TRBV2
CDR3nt: TGTGCCAGCAGTTCAGGCCCAAGTCGTCTACGCTCCTACGAGCAGTACTTC
CDR3aa: CASSSGPSRLRSYEQYF

d_gene: TRBD1
j_gene: TRBJ1-2
v_gene: TRBV5-4
CDR3nt: TGTGCCAGCAGCGCTCAGACAGGGGAGATTGGTGGCTACACCTTC
CDR3aa: CASSAQTGEIGGYTF

d_gene: .
j_gene: TRBJ2-3
v_gene: TRBV7-9
CDR3nt: TGTGCCAGCAGCCTCGGGCTAAGCACAGATACGCAGTATTTT
CDR3aa: CASSLGLSTDTQYF

d_gene: .
j_gene: TRBJ2-4
v_gene: TRBV1
CDR3nt: TGCGCCAGCAGCCAAACTAGACCCAAAAACATTCAGTACTTC
CDR3aa: CASSQTRPKNIQYF

d_gene: .
j_gene: TRBJ1-1
v_gene: TRBV4-1
CDR3nt: TGCGCCAGCAGCCTTTTGCCTCCAGCTGAAGCTTTCTTT
CDR3aa: CASSLLPPAEAFF

d_gene: .
j_gene: TRBJ2-7
v_gene: TRBV30
CDR3nt: TGTGCCTGGAGTCAGTTCCCTGGGGAGCAGTACTTC
CDR3aa: CAWSQFPGEQYF

d_gene: TRBD2
j_gene: TRBJ2-1
v_gene: TRBV6-6
CDR3nt: TGTGCCAGCAGCAATAGCGGGAGGGACTACAATGAGCAGTTCTTC
CDR3aa: CASSNSGRDYNEQFF

d_gene: TRBD1
j_gene: TRBJ2-7
v_gene: TRBV9
CDR3nt: TGTGCCAGCAGCGCTCGGACAGGGGGTTTCGACGAGCAGTACTTC
CDR3aa: CASSARTGGFDEQYF

d_gene: .
j_gene: TRBJ2-7
v_gene: TRBV5-4
CDR3nt: TGTGCCAGCAGCCGGGACCCCGAATACGAGCAGTACTTC
CDR3aa: CASSRDPEYEQYF

d_gene: TRBD1
j_gene: TRBJ1-4
v_gene: TRBV5-1
CDR3nt: TGCGCCAGCAGCCCGGGACAGCTTAATGAAAAACTGTTTTTT
CDR3aa: CASSPGQLNEKLFF

d_gene: .
j_gene: TRBJ2-3
v_gene: TRBV14
CDR3nt: TGTGCCAGCAGCCAAGGAGTACCGCCCACAGATACGCAGTATTTT
CDR3aa: CASSQGVPPTDTQYF